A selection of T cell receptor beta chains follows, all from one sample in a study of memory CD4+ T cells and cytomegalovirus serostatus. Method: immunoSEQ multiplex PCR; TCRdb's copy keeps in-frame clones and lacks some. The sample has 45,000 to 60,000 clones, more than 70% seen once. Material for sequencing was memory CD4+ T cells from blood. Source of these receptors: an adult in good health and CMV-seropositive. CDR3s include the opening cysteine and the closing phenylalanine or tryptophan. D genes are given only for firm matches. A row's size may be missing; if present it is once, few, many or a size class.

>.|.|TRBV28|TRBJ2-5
TGTGCCAGCAGTTTACGGGTAGCGGCCCCAGAGACCCAGTACTTC
CASSLRVAAPETQYF
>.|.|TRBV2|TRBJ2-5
TGTGCCAGCAGTGAAGGAGGGATGCGGAGGGAGACCCAGTACTTC
CASSEGGMRRETQYF
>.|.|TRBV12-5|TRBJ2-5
TGTGCTAGTGGGAAAAGTTTCGAGACCCAGTACTTC
CASGKSFETQYF
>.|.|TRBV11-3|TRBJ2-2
TGTGCCAGCAGCCGAAACACAGGGTGGGGCACCGGGGAGCTGTTTTTT
CASSRNTGWGTGELFF
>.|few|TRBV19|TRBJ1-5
TGTGCCAGTAGTATAAGGCTCGGGAGGGAGTCTAATCAGCCCCAGCATTTT
CASSIRLGRESNQPQHF
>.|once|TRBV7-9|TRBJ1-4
TGTGCCAGCAGGGAGCTGGGAGAAAAACTGTTTTTT
CASRELGEKLFF
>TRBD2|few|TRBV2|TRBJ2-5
TGTGCCAGCACCGGGACTAGCGGGAGGGTACAAGAGACCCAGTACTTC
CASTGTSGRVQETQYF
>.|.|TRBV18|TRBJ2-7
TGTGCCAGCTCACCACCGACGGGGGCGTCCTACGAGCAGTACTTC
CASSPPTGASYEQYF
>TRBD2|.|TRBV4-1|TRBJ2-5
TGCGCCAGCAGCCGACTAGCGGGGGGATCGGAGACCCAGTACTTC
CASSRLAGGSETQYF
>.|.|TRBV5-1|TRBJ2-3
TGCGCCAGCTCCCCCCGGGGGCGAGATACGCAGTATTTT
CASSPRGRDTQYF
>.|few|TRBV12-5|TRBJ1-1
TGTGCTAGTGCCCTAACCGGCGACACTGAAGCTTTCTTT
CASALTGDTEAFF
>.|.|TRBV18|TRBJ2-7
TGTGCCAGCTCACCCGGGTGGGACGAGCAGTACTTC
CASSPGWDEQYF
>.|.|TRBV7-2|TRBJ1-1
TGTGCCAGCAGCTTACAGGGGACAAACACTGAAGCTTTCTTT
CASSLQGTNTEAFF
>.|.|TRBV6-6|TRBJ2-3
TGTGCCAGCAGTTCTCATACGCCGGGCACAGATACGCAGTATTTT
CASSSHTPGTDTQYF
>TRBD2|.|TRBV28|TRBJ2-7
TGTGCCAGCCAGCGGACTAGCGGATACGAGCAGTACTTC
CASQRTSGYEQYF
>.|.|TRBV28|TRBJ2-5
TGTGCCAGCAGTTTTCCGGGGGTCCAAGAGACCCAGTACTTC
CASSFPGVQETQYF
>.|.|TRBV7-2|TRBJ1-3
TGTGCCAGCAGCCCCTCCGGGCCCGTTGGAAACACCATATATTTT
CASSPSGPVGNTIYF
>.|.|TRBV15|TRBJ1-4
TGTGCCACCAGCCCACAGGGCAGAGAAAAACTGTTTTTT
CATSPQGREKLFF
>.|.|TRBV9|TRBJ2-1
TGTGCCAGCAGCCCCCGGCTGGGGGCGAGCGGTGGTGAGCAGTTCTTC
CASSPRLGASGGEQFF
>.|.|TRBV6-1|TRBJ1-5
TGTGCCAGCAGTGAACAGGCCCCGTTCAATCAGCCCCAGCATTTT
CASSEQAPFNQPQHF
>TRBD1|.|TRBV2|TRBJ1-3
TGTGCCAGCAGTCAGACAGGGGAGGGGAACACCATATATTTT
CASSQTGEGNTIYF
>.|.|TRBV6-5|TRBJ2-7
TGTGCCAGCAGTTACTCGGGACACTACGAGCAGTACTTC
CASSYSGHYEQYF
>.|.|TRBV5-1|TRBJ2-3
TGCGCCAGCAGCTTGGGAGGGGGGAACACAGATACGCAGTATTTT
CASSLGGGNTDTQYF
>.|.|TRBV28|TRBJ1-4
TGTGCCAGCAAAGAATCAACTAATGAAAAACTGTTTTTT
CASKESTNEKLFF
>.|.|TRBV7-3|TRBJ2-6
TGTGCCAGCAGCTTCACCAGGTCTGGGGCCAACGTCCTGACTTTC
CASSFTRSGANVLTF
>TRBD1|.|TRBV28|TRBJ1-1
TGTGCCAGCAGCTACCATCAGGGGGCGGGAAGCACTGAAGCTTTCTTT
CASSYHQGAGSTEAFF
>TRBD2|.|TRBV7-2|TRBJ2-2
TGTGCCAGCAGATTTAGCGGGAGGAACACCGGGGAGCTGTTTTTT
CASRFSGRNTGELFF
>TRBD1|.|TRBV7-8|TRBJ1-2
TGTGCCAGCAGCCCAGGGGGAGCAGGGGATGGCTACACCTTC
CASSPGGAGDGYTF
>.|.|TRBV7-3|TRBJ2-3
TGTGCCAGCAGCCCGGGGGACATCCGCACAGATACGCAGTATTTT
CASSPGDIRTDTQYF
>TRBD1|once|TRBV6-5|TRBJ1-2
TGTGCCAGCAGGCTCGACAGGGGGCGCGGAAGTCACTACACCTTC
CASRLDRGRGSHYTF
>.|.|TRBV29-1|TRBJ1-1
TGCAGCGTTTTTGAGAGAGGTTTAAACACTGAAGCTTTCTTT
CSVFERGLNTEAFF
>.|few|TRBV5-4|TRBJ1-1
TGTGCCAGCAGCTTGGCAACAGGCCTCATGAACACTGAAGCTTTCTTT
CASSLATGLMNTEAFF
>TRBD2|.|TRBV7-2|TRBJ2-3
TGTGCCAGCAGCTCCACCGTGGTAGCGGGAGATACGCAGTATTTT
CASSSTVVAGDTQYF
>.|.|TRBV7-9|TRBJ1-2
TGTGCCAGCAGCTTATTGGACTATGGCTACACCTTC
CASSLLDYGYTF
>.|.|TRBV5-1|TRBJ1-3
TGCGCCAGCAGCTTGGGCGACACTCTCACCTCCTCTGGAAACACCATATATTTT
CASSLGDTLTSSGNTIYF
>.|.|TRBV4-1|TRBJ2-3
TGCGCCAGCAGCCAACCCCCCCCCAATAGCACAGATACGCAGTATTTT
CASSQPPPNSTDTQYF
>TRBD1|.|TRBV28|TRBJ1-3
TGTGCCAGCAGCGGTCAGGGGGTGGGAAACACCATATATTTT
CASSGQGVGNTIYF